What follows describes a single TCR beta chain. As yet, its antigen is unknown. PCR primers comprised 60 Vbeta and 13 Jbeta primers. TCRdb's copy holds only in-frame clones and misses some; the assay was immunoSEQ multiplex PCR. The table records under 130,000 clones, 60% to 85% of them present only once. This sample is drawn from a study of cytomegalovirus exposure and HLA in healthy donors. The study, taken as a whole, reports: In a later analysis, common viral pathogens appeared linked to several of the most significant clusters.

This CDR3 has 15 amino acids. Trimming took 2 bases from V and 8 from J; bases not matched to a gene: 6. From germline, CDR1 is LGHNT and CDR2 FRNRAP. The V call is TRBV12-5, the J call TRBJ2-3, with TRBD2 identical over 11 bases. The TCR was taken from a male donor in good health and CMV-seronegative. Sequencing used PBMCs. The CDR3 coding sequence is TGTGCTAGTGGTTTGCCCCCCGGACTAGCGGGTACGCAGTATTTT. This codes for CASGLPPGLAGTQYF.